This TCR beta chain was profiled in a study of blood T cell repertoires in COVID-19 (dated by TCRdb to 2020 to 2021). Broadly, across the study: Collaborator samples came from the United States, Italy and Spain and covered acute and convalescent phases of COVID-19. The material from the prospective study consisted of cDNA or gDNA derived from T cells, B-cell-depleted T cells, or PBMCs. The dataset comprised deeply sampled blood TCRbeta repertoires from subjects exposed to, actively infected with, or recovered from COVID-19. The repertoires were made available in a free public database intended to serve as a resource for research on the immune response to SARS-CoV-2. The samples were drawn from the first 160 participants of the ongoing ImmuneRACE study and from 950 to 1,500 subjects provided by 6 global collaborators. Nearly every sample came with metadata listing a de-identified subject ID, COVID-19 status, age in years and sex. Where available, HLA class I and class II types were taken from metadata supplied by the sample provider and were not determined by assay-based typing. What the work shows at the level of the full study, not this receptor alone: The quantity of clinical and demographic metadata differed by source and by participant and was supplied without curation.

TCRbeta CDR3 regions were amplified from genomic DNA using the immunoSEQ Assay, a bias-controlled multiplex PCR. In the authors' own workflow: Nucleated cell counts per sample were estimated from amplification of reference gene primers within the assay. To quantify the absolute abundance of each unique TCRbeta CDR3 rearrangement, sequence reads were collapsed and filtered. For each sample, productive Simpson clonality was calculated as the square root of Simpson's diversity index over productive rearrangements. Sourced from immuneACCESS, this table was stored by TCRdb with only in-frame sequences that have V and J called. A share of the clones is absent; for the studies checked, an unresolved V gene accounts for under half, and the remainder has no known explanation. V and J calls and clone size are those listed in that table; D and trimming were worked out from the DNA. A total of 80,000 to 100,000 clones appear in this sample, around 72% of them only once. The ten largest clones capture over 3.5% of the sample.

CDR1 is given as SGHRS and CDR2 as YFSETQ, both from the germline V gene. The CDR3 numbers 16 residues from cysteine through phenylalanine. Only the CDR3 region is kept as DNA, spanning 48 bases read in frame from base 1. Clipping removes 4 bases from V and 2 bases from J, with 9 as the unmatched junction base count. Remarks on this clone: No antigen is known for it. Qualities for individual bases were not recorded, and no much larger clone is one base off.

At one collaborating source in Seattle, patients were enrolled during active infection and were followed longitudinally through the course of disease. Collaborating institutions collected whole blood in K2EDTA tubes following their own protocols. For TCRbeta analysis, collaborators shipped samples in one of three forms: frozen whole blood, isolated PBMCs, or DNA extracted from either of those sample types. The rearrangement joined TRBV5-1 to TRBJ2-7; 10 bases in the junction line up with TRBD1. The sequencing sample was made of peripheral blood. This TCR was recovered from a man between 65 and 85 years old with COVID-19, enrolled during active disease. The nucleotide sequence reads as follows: TGCGCCAGCAGCAGAACCGGGACAGGGGCACCCTACGAGCAGTACTTC. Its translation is CASSRTGTGAPYEQYF.